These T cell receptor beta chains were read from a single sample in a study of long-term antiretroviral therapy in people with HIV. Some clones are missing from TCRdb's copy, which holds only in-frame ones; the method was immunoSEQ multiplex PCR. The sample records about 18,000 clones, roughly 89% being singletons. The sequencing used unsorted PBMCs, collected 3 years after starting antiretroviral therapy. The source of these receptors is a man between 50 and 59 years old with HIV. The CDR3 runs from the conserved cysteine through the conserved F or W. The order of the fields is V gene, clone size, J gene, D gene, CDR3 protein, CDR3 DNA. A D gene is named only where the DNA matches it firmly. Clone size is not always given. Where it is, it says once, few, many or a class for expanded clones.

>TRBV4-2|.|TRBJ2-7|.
CASSLGVTSSYEQYF
TGTGCCAGCAGCCTGGGGGTGACGAGCTCCTACGAGCAGTACTTC
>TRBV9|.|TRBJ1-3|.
CASSVEGHSGNTIYF
TGTGCCAGCAGCGTAGAGGGCCACTCTGGAAACACCATATATTTT
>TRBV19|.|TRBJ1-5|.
CASSPRGRNQPQHF
TGTGCCAGTAGTCCCAGGGGCCGCAATCAGCCCCAGCATTTT
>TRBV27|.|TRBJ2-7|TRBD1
CASSLYGGQGVYEQYF
TGTGCCAGCAGTTTATATGGGGGACAGGGGGTATACGAGCAGTACTTC
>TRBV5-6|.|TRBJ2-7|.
CASSLGQIRTYEQYF
TGTGCCAGCAGCTTGGGGCAGATACGAACCTACGAGCAGTACTTC
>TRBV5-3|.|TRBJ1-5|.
CARSFYQGNQPQHF
TGTGCCAGAAGCTTTTACCAGGGGAATCAGCCCCAGCATTTT
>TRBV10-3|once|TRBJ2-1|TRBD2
CAIMRTSGGATYNEQFF
TGTGCCATCATGAGGACTAGCGGGGGAGCAACATACAATGAGCAGTTCTTC
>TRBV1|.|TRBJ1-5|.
CTSSQDPGIFNQPQHF
TGCACCAGCAGCCAAGATCCGGGGATCTTCAATCAGCCCCAGCATTTT
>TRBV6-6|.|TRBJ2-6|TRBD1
CATWTGAGANVLTF
TGTGCCACCTGGACAGGGGCCGGGGCCAACGTCCTGACTTTC
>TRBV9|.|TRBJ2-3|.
CASSVRDGSTDTQYF
TGTGCCAGCAGCGTCCGGGACGGTAGCACAGATACGCAGTATTTT
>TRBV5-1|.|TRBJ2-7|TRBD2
CASSWEGTSFSYEQYF
TGCGCCAGCAGCTGGGAGGGGACCTCCTTCTCCTACGAGCAGTACTTC
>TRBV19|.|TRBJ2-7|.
CASSIAADYEQYF
TGTGCCAGTAGTATTGCGGCTGACTACGAGCAGTACTTC
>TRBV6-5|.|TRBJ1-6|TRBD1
CASSYSQGPHSPLHF
TGTGCCAGCAGTTACTCACAGGGGCCCCATTCACCCCTCCACTTT
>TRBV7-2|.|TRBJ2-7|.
CASSPDITYEQYF
TGTGCCAGCAGCCCCGACATTACCTACGAGCAGTACTTC
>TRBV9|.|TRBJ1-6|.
CASSVVGGDSPLHF
TGTGCCAGCAGCGTAGTTGGCGGCGATTCACCCCTCCACTTT
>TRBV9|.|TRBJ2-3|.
CASSVDRGYSTDTQYF
TGTGCCAGCAGCGTAGATCGGGGGTATTCCACAGATACGCAGTATTTT
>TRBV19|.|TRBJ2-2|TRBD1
CASSLPRATGAITGELFF
TGTGCCAGTAGTCTTCCCCGTGCGACAGGGGCGATCACCGGGGAGCTGTTTTTT
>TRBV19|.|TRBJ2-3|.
CASSIASDDTQYF
TGTGCCAGTAGTATCGCTAGCGACGATACGCAGTATTTT
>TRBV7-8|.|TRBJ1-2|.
CASSVSGTNYGYTF
TGTGCCAGCAGCGTATCCGGGACAAACTATGGCTACACCTTC
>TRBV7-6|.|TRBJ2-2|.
CASSFGQNTGELFF
TGTGCCAGCAGCTTCGGACAGAACACCGGGGAGCTGTTTTTT
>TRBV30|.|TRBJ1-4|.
CAWSVLGLELFF
TGTGCCTGGAGTGTATTGGGGCTGGAACTGTTTTTT
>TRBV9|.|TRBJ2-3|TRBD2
CASSTEVAGGPHTQYF
TGTGCCAGCAGCACCGAAGTAGCGGGGGGGCCCCATACGCAGTATTTT
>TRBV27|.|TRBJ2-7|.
CASSGRDTPFYEQYF
TGTGCCAGCAGTGGCCGGGACACCCCCTTCTACGAGCAGTACTTC
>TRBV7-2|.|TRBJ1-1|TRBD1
CASSLHAGGDTEAFF
TGTGCCAGCAGCTTACACGCAGGGGGAGACACTGAAGCTTTCTTT
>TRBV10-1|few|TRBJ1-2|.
CASSEKGVNYGYTF
TGCGCCAGCAGTGAGAAGGGGGTAAACTATGGCTACACCTTC
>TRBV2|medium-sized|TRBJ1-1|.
CAWREREGVTEAFF
TGTGCCTGGAGAGAGAGGGAGGGAGTCACTGAAGCTTTCTTT
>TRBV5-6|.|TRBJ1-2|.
CASSEPAGDYGYTF
TGTGCCAGCAGCGAGCCTGCAGGGGACTATGGCTACACCTTC
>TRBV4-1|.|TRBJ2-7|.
CASSQVGGRARTSSYEQYF
TGCGCCAGCAGCCAAGTAGGGGGTCGGGCCAGAACCTCCTCCTACGAGCAGTACTTC
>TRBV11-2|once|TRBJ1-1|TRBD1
CASSLPSGGPTEAFF
TGTGCCAGCAGCCTCCCCTCAGGGGGCCCCACTGAAGCTTTCTTT
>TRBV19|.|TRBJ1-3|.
CASSPDVGRAGNTIYF
TGTGCCAGTAGTCCGGACGTCGGTCGGGCTGGAAACACCATATATTTT
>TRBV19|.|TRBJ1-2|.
CASTIGTSYTF
TGTGCCAGTACCATAGGGACGAGCTACACCTTC
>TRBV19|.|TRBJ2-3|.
CASNRDWGTDTQYF
TGTGCCAGTAATAGGGATTGGGGGACAGATACGCAGTATTTT
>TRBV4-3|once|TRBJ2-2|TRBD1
CASSQEERDRVTGELFF
TGCGCCAGCAGCCAAGAGGAGCGGGACAGGGTGACCGGGGAGCTGTTTTTT
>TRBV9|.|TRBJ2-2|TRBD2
CASSLSGGNTGELFF
TGTGCCAGCAGCCTGAGCGGGGGGAACACCGGGGAGCTGTTTTTT
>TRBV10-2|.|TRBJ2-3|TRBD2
CASSERGGPLDTQYF
TGCGCCAGCAGTGAGCGCGGGGGGCCCTTAGATACGCAGTATTTT
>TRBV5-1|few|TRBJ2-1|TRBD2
CASSLGRGARNSEQFF
TGCGCCAGCAGCTTGGGGCGGGGGGCCCGCAATAGTGAGCAGTTCTTC
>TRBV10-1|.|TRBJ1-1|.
CASSVNRVMNTEAFF
TGCGCCAGCAGTGTCAACAGGGTTATGAACACTGAAGCTTTCTTT
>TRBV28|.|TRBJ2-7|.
CASRLTKANYEQYF
TGTGCCAGCAGGTTGACTAAGGCCAACTACGAGCAGTACTTC
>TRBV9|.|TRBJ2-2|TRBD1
CASSQTGGVGTGELFF
TGTGCCAGCAGTCAAACAGGGGGTGTGGGCACCGGGGAGCTGTTTTTT
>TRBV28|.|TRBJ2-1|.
CARKLIGGHRFYNEQFF
TGTGCCAGAAAGTTAATCGGGGGGCATCGATTTTACAATGAGCAGTTCTTC
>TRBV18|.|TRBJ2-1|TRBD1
CASSLSTGAGEQFF
TGTGCCAGCTCACTCTCGACAGGGGCTGGGGAGCAGTTCTTC
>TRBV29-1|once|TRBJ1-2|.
CSVAGAYGYTF
TGCAGCGTTGCGGGGGCCTATGGCTACACCTTC
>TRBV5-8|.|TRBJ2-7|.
CASSPPSQDEQYF
TGTGCCAGCAGCCCCCCTAGCCAAGACGAGCAGTACTTC
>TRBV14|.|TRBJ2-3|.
CASSQGGTPTDTQYF
TGTGCCAGCAGCCAAGGAGGGACCCCCACAGATACGCAGTATTTT
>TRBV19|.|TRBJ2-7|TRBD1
CASSLDRGSYEQYF
TGTGCCAGTAGCCTGGACAGGGGGAGTTACGAGCAGTACTTC
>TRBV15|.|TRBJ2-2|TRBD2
CATSRESGGAGGELFF
TGTGCCACCAGCAGAGAAAGCGGGGGGGCCGGCGGGGAGCTGTTTTTT
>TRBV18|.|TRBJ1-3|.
CASSPSTGLGNTIYF
TGTGCCAGCTCACCATCGACAGGACTCGGAAACACCATATATTTT
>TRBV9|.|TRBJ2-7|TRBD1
CASSVAPGQGYEQYF
TGTGCCAGCAGCGTAGCTCCGGGACAGGGTTACGAGCAGTACTTC
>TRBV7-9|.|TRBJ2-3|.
CASIQRGGEDTQYF
TGTGCCAGCATCCAGAGGGGGGGGGAGGATACGCAGTATTTT
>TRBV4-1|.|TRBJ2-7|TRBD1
CASSQEDGQGVYEQYF
TGCGCCAGCAGCCAAGAGGACGGGCAGGGGGTTTACGAGCAGTACTTC
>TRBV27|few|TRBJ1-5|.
CASSVQGSNQPQHF
TGTGCCAGCAGTGTACAGGGTAGCAATCAGCCCCAGCATTTT
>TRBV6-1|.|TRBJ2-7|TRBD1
CASSEGGGLEQYF
TGTGCCAGCAGTGAAGGAGGGGGCCTCGAGCAGTACTTC
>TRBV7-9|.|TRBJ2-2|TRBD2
CASSRAGTKTGELFF
TGTGCCAGCAGCAGGGCCGGGACTAAGACCGGGGAGCTGTTTTTT
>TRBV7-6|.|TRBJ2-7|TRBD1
CASSPGTGGQHIYEQYF
TGTGCCAGCAGCCCGGGGACAGGGGGTCAACACATCTACGAGCAGTACTTC